Listed here is a single T cell receptor beta chain. These data come from a study of neoadjuvant anti-PD-1 for oral cavity cancer. The CDR3 consists of 13 residues. V was pared by 4 bases and J by 1 base, with 7 bases between. Per the germline V gene, CDR1 is MDHEN and CDR2 is SYDVKM. The table came from immunoSEQ multiplex PCR; TCRdb's copy has only in-frame clones and leaves some out. The top ten hold about 4.1% of the sample, which has more than 9,000 clones, around 60% seen once. Time point of the sample: after neoadjuvant nivolumab, at surgical resection. Sample: PBMCs, taken after nivolumab (anti-PD-1) treatment. This receptor was obtained from a person aged 35 to 85 with oral cavity squamous cell carcinoma. This chain connects TRBV28 to TRBJ2-5; D is possibly TRBD2 (6 bases). CDR3 DNA sequence: TGTGCCAGCAGTTCGGGGGTCCAAGAGACCCAGTACTTC. Amino acids: CASSSGVQETQYF.